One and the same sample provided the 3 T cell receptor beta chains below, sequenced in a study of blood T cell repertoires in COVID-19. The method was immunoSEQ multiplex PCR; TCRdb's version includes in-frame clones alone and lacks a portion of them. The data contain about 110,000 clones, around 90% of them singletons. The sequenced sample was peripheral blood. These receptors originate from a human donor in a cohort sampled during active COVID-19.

CDR3 sequence: CAISASGRSTDTQYF. CDR3 nucleotides: TGTGCCATCAGTGCTAGCGGGAGGAGTACAGATACGCAGTATTTT. J is TRBJ2-3 and V is TRBV10-3, with 11 bases matching TRBD2. This CDR3 has 15 amino acids. Trimming removed 4 bases from V and 3 bases from J; junction bases left unmatched: 3. Germline lookup yields CDR1 ENHRY and CDR2 SYGVKD.

Here the CDR3 reads CSARGQSEAFF. The CDR3 coding sequence is TGCAGTGCTAGGGGACAGTCTGAAGCTTTCTTT. The chain joins TRBV20-1 to TRBJ1-1; the match to TRBD1 covers 7 bases. J was trimmed by 6 bases and V by 3 bases; bases with no gene match: 1. CDR1 is DFQATT, CDR2 SNEGSKA, per germline (reference sequence). This CDR3 is 11 amino acids long.

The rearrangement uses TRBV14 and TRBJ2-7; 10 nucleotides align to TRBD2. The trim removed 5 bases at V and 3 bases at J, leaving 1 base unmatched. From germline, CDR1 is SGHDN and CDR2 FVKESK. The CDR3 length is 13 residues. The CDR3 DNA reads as TGTGCCAGCAGCTGGACTAGCGGCTACGAGCAGTACTTC. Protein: CASSWTSGYEQYF. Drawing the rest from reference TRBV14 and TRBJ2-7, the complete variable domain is EAGVTQFPSHSVIEKGQTVTLRCDPISGHDNLYWYRRVMGKEIKFLLHFVKESKQDESGMPNNRFLAERTGGTYSTLKVQPAELEDSGVYFCASSWTSGYEQYFGPGTRLTVT.